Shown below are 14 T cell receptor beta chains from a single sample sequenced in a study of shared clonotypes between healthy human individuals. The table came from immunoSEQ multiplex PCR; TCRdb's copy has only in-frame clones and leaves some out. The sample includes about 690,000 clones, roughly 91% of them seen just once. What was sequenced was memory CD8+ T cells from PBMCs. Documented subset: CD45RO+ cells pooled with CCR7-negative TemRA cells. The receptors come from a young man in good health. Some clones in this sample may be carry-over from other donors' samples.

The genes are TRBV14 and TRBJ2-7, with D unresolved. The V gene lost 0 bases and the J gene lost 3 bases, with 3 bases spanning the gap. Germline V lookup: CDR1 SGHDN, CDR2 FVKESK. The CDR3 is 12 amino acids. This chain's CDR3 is CASSQDVYEQYF. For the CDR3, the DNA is TGTGCCAGCAGCCAAGATGTCTACGAGCAGTACTTC.

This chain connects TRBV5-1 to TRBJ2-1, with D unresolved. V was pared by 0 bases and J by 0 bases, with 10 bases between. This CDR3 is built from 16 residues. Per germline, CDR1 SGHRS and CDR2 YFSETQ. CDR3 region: CASSLAPGFSYNEQFF. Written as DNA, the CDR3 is TGCGCCAGCAGCTTGGCCCCGGGCTTCTCCTACAATGAGCAGTTCTTC.

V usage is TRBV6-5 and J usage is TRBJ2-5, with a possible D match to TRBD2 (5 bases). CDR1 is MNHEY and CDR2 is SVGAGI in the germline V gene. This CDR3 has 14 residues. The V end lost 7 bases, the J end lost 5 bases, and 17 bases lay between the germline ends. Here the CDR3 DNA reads TGTGCCAGCAAGGCAATGTCGGGGTGGGAGACCCAGTACTTC. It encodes CASKAMSGWETQYF.

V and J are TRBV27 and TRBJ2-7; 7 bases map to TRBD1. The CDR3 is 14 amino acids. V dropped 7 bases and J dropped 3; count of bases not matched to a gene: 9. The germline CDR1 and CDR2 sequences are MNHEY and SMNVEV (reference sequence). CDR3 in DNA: TGTGCCAGCAAACTTAGGGGGCCCCTCTACGAGCAGTACTTC. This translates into CASKLRGPLYEQYF.

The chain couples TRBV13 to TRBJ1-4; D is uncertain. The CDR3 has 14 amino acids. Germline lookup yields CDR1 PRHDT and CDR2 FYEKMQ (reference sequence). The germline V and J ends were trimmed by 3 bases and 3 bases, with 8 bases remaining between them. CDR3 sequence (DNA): TGTGCCAGCAGCTTGGGGAGGTCTAATGAAAAACTGTTTTTT. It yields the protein CASSLGRSNEKLFF.

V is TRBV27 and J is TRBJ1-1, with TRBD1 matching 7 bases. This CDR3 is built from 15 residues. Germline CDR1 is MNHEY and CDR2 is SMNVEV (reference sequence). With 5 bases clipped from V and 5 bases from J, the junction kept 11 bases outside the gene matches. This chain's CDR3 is CASSPRTGRVTEAFF. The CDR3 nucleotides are TGTGCCAGCAGTCCCCGGACAGGTAGGGTGACTGAAGCTTTCTTT.

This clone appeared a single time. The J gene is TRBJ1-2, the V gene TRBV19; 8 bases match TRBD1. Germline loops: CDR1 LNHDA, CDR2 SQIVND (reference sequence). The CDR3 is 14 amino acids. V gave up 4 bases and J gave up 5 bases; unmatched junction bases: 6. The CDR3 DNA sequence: TGTGCCAGTAGTACCTCAGGGGGCGCGTATGGCTACACCTTC. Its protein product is CASSTSGGAYGYTF.

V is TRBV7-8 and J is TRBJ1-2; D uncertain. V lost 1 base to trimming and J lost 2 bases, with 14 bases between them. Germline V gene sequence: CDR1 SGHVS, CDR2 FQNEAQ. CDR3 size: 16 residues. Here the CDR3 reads CASSLVEVSLNYGYTF. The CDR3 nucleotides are TGTGCCAGCAGCTTAGTTGAAGTCTCTTTGAACTATGGCTACACCTTC.

CDR3 DNA: TGTGCCAGTACACGGGCAGGCCGAGATATTGCAACTAATGAAAAACTGTTTTTT. It codes for CASTRAGRDIATNEKLFF. The chain combines TRBV19 with TRBJ1-4, with unresolved D. The CDR3 sequence is 18 residues long. V was pared by 7 bases and J by 0 bases, with 21 bases between. CDR1 is LNHDA, CDR2 SQIVND, per germline (reference sequence).

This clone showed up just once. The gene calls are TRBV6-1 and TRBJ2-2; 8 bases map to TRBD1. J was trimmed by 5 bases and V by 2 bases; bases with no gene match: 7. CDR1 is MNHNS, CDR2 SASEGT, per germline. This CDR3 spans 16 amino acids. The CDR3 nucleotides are TGTGCCAGCAGTGAACTGGGCAGGGGGCGGACCGGGGAGCTGTTTTTT. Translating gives CASSELGRGRTGELFF.

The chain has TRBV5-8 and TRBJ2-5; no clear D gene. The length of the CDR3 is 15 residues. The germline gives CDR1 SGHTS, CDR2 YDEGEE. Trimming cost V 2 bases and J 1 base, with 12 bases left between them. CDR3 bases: TGTGCCAGCAGCTTTTTAGGGAATGTCCAAGAGACCCAGTACTTC. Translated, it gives CASSFLGNVQETQYF.

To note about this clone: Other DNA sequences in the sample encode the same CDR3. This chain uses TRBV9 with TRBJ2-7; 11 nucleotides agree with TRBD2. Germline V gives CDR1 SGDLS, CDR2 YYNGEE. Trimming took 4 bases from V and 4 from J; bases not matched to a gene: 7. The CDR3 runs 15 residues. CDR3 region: CASSPGGTSGYEQYF. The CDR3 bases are TGTGCCAGCAGCCCCGGGGGGACTAGCGGTTACGAGCAGTACTTC.

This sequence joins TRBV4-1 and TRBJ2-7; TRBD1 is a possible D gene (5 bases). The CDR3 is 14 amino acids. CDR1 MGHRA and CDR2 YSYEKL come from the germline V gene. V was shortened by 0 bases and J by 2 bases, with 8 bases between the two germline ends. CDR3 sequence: CASSQERQPYEQYF. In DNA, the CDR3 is TGCGCCAGCAGCCAAGAAAGACAGCCCTACGAGCAGTACTTC.

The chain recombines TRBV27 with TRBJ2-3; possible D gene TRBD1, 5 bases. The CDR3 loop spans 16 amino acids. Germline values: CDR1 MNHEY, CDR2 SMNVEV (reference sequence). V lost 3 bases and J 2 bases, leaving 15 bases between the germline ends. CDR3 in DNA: TGTGCCAGCAGTTTGGCGCAGGGTGTCCCCACAGATACGCAGTATTTT. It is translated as CASSLAQGVPTDTQYF.